One sample yielded the 20 T cell receptor beta chains listed below, sequenced in a study of cytomegalovirus exposure and HLA in healthy donors. 60 Vbeta and 13 Jbeta primers were used in PCR. Clones were sequenced by immunoSEQ multiplex PCR, and TCRdb holds only the in-frame ones, with some missing. Of approximately 110,000 clones listed, roughly four fifths are singletons. The source material was PBMCs. The receptors come from a man in his fifties or sixties in good health and CMV-seronegative.

This clone has a single count. This chain uses TRBV7-2 with TRBJ1-4, with D perhaps matching TRBD1 (5 bases). CDR1 and CDR2 (germline): SGHTA, FQGNSA. The CDR3 loop spans 16 amino acids. The ends were cut back, 5 bases at V and 8 bases at J, with 21 bases in the middle. CDR3 nucleotides: TGTGCCAGCAGCCCCGGGGGTGAGTCCCCCTGGGAAAAACTGTTTTTT. It is translated as CASSPGGESPWEKLFF.

This clone was detected only once. V and J are TRBV5-1 and TRBJ2-5, with TRBD2 matching 8 bases. Trimming cost V 0 bases and J 13 bases; bases outside gene matches: 17. Germline lookup yields CDR1 SGHRS and CDR2 YFSETQ. The CDR3 sequence is 16 residues long. The CDR3 DNA sequence: TGCGCCAGCAGCTTGGTCGCGGGGGGCCGTCACGGGGGCCGGTACTTC. Translating it yields CASSLVAGGRHGGRYF. The variable domain in full, completed from reference TRBV5-1 and TRBJ2-5, reads KAGVTQTPRYLIKTRGQQVTLSCSPISGHRSVSWYQQTPGQGLQFLFEYFSETQRNKGNFPGRFSGRQFSNSRSEMNVSTLELGDSALYLCASSLVAGGRHGGRYFGPGTRLLVL.

The genes are TRBV11-3 and TRBJ2-3; 7 bases match TRBD1. The germline V gene has CDR1 SGHNT and CDR2 YENEEA. V lost 5 bases, J lost 2 bases, and 10 bases stayed unmatched. The CDR3 length is 16 residues. For the CDR3, the DNA is TGTGCCAGCAGCGGGCGACAGGGAGTCGACACAGATACGCAGTATTTT. Its protein product is CASSGRQGVDTDTQYF.

J is TRBJ1-4 and V is TRBV7-2; no reliable D call. The CDR3 spans 15 residues. Trimming took off 1 base at V and 5 bases at J, with 11 bases between the two ends. Germline loops: CDR1 SGHTA, CDR2 FQGNSA. The chain's CDR3 is CASSLGAGENEKLFF. The CDR3 nucleotides read TGTGCCAGCAGCTTAGGGGCCGGGGAGAATGAAAAACTGTTTTTT.

The chain employs TRBV14 and TRBJ1-4, with D possibly being TRBD1 (5 bases). The CDR3 has 15 amino acids. Germline V gives CDR1 SGHDN, CDR2 FVKESK. Trimming shortened V by 2 bases and J by 4 bases, and 11 bases separated the two germline ends. In nucleotides, the CDR3 is TGTGCCAGCAGCCAACTGCCGGGGGATAATGAAAAACTGTTTTTT. This gives the protein CASSQLPGDNEKLFF.

The CDR3 nucleotides read TGCGCCAGCAAAGCTAGCGGGGGGGGTAAACAAGAGACCCAGTACTTC. Protein: CASKASGGGKQETQYF. The chain joins TRBV5-1 to TRBJ2-5; 12 bases agree with TRBD2. Germline loops: CDR1 SGHRS, CDR2 YFSETQ. The CDR3 has 16 amino acids. Trimming at V came to 6 bases and at J to 2 bases, leaving 8 bases not matched to a gene.

The chain couples TRBV5-1 to TRBJ1-4; 9 bases align to TRBD1. The CDR3 consists of 15 residues. The V gene end was trimmed by 0 bases and the J gene end by 7 bases; junction bases not matched to a gene: 4. In germline, CDR1 is SGHRS, CDR2 YFSETQ. CDR3 nucleotides: TGCGCCAGCAGCTTGGATGGGACAGGGTTTGAAAAACTGTTTTTT. Translation gives CASSLDGTGFEKLFF.

The chain couples TRBV7-9 to TRBJ2-7, with 10 bases matching TRBD2. This CDR3 is built from 14 residues. The germline V gene encodes CDR1 SEHNR and CDR2 FQNEAQ (reference sequence). V trimming: 3 bases; J trimming: 2 bases; junction bases outside the gene matches: 1. The CDR3 is CASSLSGGAYEQYF. As DNA, the CDR3 is TGTGCCAGCAGCTTGAGCGGGGGGGCCTACGAGCAGTACTTC.

V gene TRBV6-5 combines with J gene TRBJ2-5; 7 bases fit TRBD1. Gene TRBJ2-7 matches the end of the DNA better, so the J call may be wrong. This CDR3 is 15 amino acids long. The germline CDR1 and CDR2 sequences are MNHEY and SVGAGI. For the CDR3, the DNA is TGTGCCAGCAGTTACCGGGACAGCCTAAAAGGCGAGCAGTACTTC. Translation: CASSYRDSLKGEQYF.

Remarks on this clone: Additional DNA sequences in this sample encode the identical CDR3. V usage is TRBV5-1 and J usage is TRBJ2-1, with TRBD1 identical over 12 bases. CDR3 length equals 15 residues. The germline CDR1 and CDR2 sequences are SGHRS and YFSETQ. After removal of 3 bases from V and 10 bases from J, the junction contained 8 bases not matched to a gene. CDR3 loop: CASSWTGTGGVEQFF. In DNA form, the CDR3 reads TGCGCCAGCAGCTGGACCGGGACAGGGGGCGTCGAGCAGTTCTTC.

V and J are TRBV6-8 and TRBJ1-5, with TRBD1 as a possible D gene (5 bases). The CDR3 is made up of 15 amino acids. Trimming removed 5 bases at V and 8 bases at J, with 19 bases between. Germline-derived CDR1 and CDR2 are MNHGY and SAAAGT. CDR3 in amino acids: CASSPQGDKKEPQHF. CDR3 DNA: TGTGCCAGCAGTCCTCAGGGTGATAAAAAGGAGCCCCAGCATTTT.

As to this clone: The junction and the germline gene differ at one end; a read error may be behind it. This chain joins TRBV7-9 and TRBJ2-5; TRBD1 agrees at 9 bases. The CDR3 has 16 residues. CDR1 SEHNR and CDR2 FQNEAQ come from the germline V gene (reference sequence). The CDR3 loop is CSSSLGDRAGGETQYF. CDR3 bases: TGTTCCAGCAGCTTAGGGGACAGGGCAGGAGGAGAGACCCAGTACTTC.

The rearrangement uses TRBV2 and TRBJ2-7; tentative D call: TRBD2 (5 bases). Germline-derived CDR1 and CDR2 are SNHLY and FYNNEI. The V and J ends lost 4 bases and 3 bases respectively, with 13 bases between them. This CDR3 comprises 14 residues. The DNA for the CDR3 is TGTGCCAGCAGTGGGGCGGGTAGGGTCTACGAGCAGTACTTC. Its translation is CASSGAGRVYEQYF.

The V gene is TRBV2, the J gene TRBJ1-2; no reliable D call. The CDR3 loop spans 14 amino acids. The germline gives CDR1 SNHLY, CDR2 FYNNEI. V was pared by 5 bases and J by 2 bases, with 12 bases between. In DNA, the CDR3 is TGTGCCAGCAGTTCTCGCAGTCGAAACTATGGCTACACCTTC. It yields the protein CASSSRSRNYGYTF. The complete variable domain, with remaining parts taken from reference TRBV2 and TRBJ1-2, reads EPEVTQTPSHQVTQMGQEVILRCVPISNHLYFYWYRQILGQKVEFLVSFYNNEISEKSEIFDDQFSVERPDGSNFTLKIRSTKLEDSAMYFCASSSRSRNYGYTFGSGTRLTVV.

The V and J genes are TRBV11-2 and TRBJ1-1; 7 bases line up with TRBD1. CDR1 and CDR2 (germline): SGHAT, FQNNGV. There are 16 residues in the CDR3. V gave up 4 bases and J gave up 3 bases; unmatched junction bases: 11. CDR3 DNA: TGTGCCAGCAGCTCGTCACAGGGGTGGGAGGACACTGAAGCTTTCTTT. Its translation is CASSSSQGWEDTEAFF.

The chain is built from TRBV6-1 and TRBJ2-5; D unclear. The J call may be incorrect, as the DNA end agrees better with TRBJ2-7. This CDR3 has 11 amino acids. CDR1 and CDR2 from the germline V gene are MNHNS and SASEGT. This CDR3 is CASSLVYEQYF. The CDR3 DNA is TGTGCCAGCAGTCTGGTCTACGAGCAGTACTTC.

The chain carries TRBV6-5 and TRBJ2-7; D is ambiguous. The CDR3 extends over 13 amino acids. Germline CDR1 reads MNHEY; CDR2 reads SVGAGI. V lost 5 bases, J lost 1 base, and 9 bases lay in between. This chain's CDR3 is CASSDQVSYEQYV. CDR3 sequence (DNA): TGTGCCAGCAGTGATCAGGTGTCCTACGAGCAGTACGTC.

The rearrangement links TRBV7-9 to TRBJ2-5; a possible D gene is TRBD1 (8 bases). This CDR3 spans 16 amino acids. V lost 6 bases, J lost 1 base, and 18 bases lay in between. Looked up from germline, CDR1 is SEHNR and CDR2 is FQNEAQ (reference sequence). The CDR3 protein is CASRRTGGAFQETQYF. CDR3 DNA sequence: TGTGCCAGCAGACGAACAGGGGGGGCCTTCCAAGAGACCCAGTACTTC.

This chain uses TRBV18 with TRBJ1-2; TRBD1 agrees at 7 bases. Germline V gene lookup returns CDR1 KGHSH and CDR2 LQKENI. CDR3 length: 13 residues. V dropped 3 bases and J dropped 5; count of bases not matched to a gene: 3. CDR3 protein: CASSPDRRYGYTF. The CDR3 region has the DNA TGTGCCAGCTCACCGGACAGGAGGTATGGCTACACCTTC. Full variable domain (missing parts from reference TRBV18 and TRBJ1-2): NAGVMQNPRHLVRRRGQEARLRCSPMKGHSHVYWYRQLPEEGLKFMVYLQKENIIDESGMPKERFSAEFPKEGPSILRIQQVVRGDSAAYFCASSPDRRYGYTFGSGTRLTVV.

This clone appeared a single time. The V gene is TRBV4-3, the J gene TRBJ2-1; D unresolved. The CDR3 contains 12 residues. The V and J ends lost 1 base and 7 bases respectively, with 5 bases between them. Germline V lookup: CDR1 LGHNA, CDR2 YSLEER. The CDR3 reads CASSQAGNEQFF. In nucleotides, the CDR3 is TGCGCCAGCAGCCAAGCGGGTAATGAGCAGTTCTTC.